The source of this TCR beta chain is a study of cytomegalovirus exposure and HLA in healthy donors. Study-wide results and caveats: Later analysis identified a missense DCLRE1C variant that was linked to TCR beta V- and J-gene trimming.

The V gene end was trimmed by 5 bases and the J gene end by 2 bases; junction bases not matched to a gene: 5. The germline gives CDR1 SEHNR, CDR2 FQNEAQ (reference sequence). This CDR3 comprises 15 residues. The primer mix had 60 Vbeta and 13 Jbeta primers. Here immunoSEQ multiplex PCR was the method, and the copy in TCRdb shows in-frame clones only, minus some. Of some 130,000 clones in the sample, around 63% are singletons; the top ten hold around 1.6%. On this clone itself: The antigen is unknown.

The sample consisted of PBMCs. The gene calls are TRBV7-9 and TRBJ2-7, with 11 bases that match TRBD2. This TCR was recovered from a human donor in good health. CDR3 DNA sequence: TGTGCCAGCAGCCTAATAGCGGGAGGGACCTACGAGCAGTACTTC. Protein product: CASSLIAGGTYEQYF. The complete variable domain, with remaining parts taken from reference TRBV7-9 and TRBJ2-7, reads DTGVSQNPRHKITKRGQNVTFRCDPISEHNRLYWYRQTLGQGPEFLTYFQNEAQLEKSRLLSDRFSAERPKGSFSTLEIQRTEQGDSAMYLCASSLIAGGTYEQYFGPGTRLTVT.